The rows below give T cell receptor beta chains drawn from one sample of a study of TIL therapy for anti-PD-1-resistant metastatic lung cancer. TCRdb's table, derived via immunoSEQ multiplex PCR, lists solely in-frame clones and lacks some. The sample lists more than 20,000 clones, less than 65% occurring once. Sequencing used tumor tissue, obtained at baseline. The source is a woman aged 30-85 years with non-small cell lung cancer. CDR3s include the opening cysteine and the closing phenylalanine or tryptophan. The order of the fields is CDR3 DNA, CDR3 protein, V gene, J gene, clone size, D gene. A D gene is named only where the DNA matches it firmly. A row's size may be missing; if present it is once, few, many or a size class.

TGCGCCAGCAGCCAAGATCAAACTAGCGGGAACTACGAGCAGTACTTC	CASSQDQTSGNYEQYF	TRBV4-1	TRBJ2-7	.	TRBD2
TGCGCCACTGACAGGGCACACCAAGAGACCCAGTACTTC	CATDRAHQETQYF	TRBV23-1	TRBJ2-5	.	TRBD1
TGTGCCAGCAGCTTATCCCTAGCGGGAGTCACCGGGGAGCTGTTTTTT	CASSLSLAGVTGELFF	TRBV11-3	TRBJ2-2	.	TRBD2
TGTGCCAGCGTGAGCAGACTAGCGGGAGAGGGGCGGCAAGAGACCCAGTACTTC	CASVSRLAGEGRQETQYF	TRBV2	TRBJ2-5	once	TRBD2
TGTGCCAGCCGTGGGACAGAAACCTACGAGCAGTACTTC	CASRGTETYEQYF	TRBV19	TRBJ2-7	.	TRBD1
TGTGCCAGCAGCTTTCATCCGACGGGACGCGCAAACGATGAGCAGTTCTTC	CASSFHPTGRANDEQFF	TRBV7-9	TRBJ2-1	.	.
TGCGCCAGCAGCTCAACAGGGTACACAGATACGCAGTATTTT	CASSSTGYTDTQYF	TRBV5-1	TRBJ2-3	.	.
TGTGCCAGCAGGCTCGACAGGGGGAGGTACGAGCAGTACTTC	CASRLDRGRYEQYF	TRBV6-1	TRBJ2-7	.	TRBD1
TGTGCCAGCAGCTTATCCCTACTTAGCGGGAGTGAACCTGAGCAGTTCTTC	CASSLSLLSGSEPEQFF	TRBV11-2	TRBJ2-1	.	TRBD2
TGTGCCAGTAGACCAGGGGATCAGCCCCAGCATTTT	CASRPGDQPQHF	TRBV19	TRBJ1-5	.	.
TGTGCCTGGGACCAGAGGGGGGCTGAAGCTTTCTTT	CAWDQRGAEAFF	TRBV30	TRBJ1-1	.	.
TGCGCCAGCAGCTTGGAGGGGTCCCATGAGCAGTTCTTC	CASSLEGSHEQFF	TRBV5-1	TRBJ2-1	once	.
TGCAGCGCTGTTGGTTGGGGCCACAGTGAAGCTTTCTTT	CSAVGWGHSEAFF	TRBV29-1	TRBJ1-1	.	.
TGTGCCAGCGGGAGGGACACCGGGGAGCTGTTTTTT	CASGRDTGELFF	TRBV6-1	TRBJ2-2	.	TRBD2
TGTGCCTGGAACTCAGGGGGGGACACTGAAGCTTTCTTT	CAWNSGGDTEAFF	TRBV30	TRBJ1-1	.	TRBD1
TGTGCCACCAGCAGAGATCAGGGACAGACAGATACGCAGTATTTT	CATSRDQGQTDTQYF	TRBV15	TRBJ2-3	once	TRBD1
TGTGCCTGGAGGCGGACTAGCGGAGGTACCGGGGAGCTGTTTTTT	CAWRRTSGGTGELFF	TRBV30	TRBJ2-2	.	TRBD2
TGTGCCAGCAGCTCCCGGACTAGCGGCTATGAAGGGGAGACCCAGTACTTC	CASSSRTSGYEGETQYF	TRBV7-9	TRBJ2-5	large	TRBD2
TGTGCCAGCAGAGGACTAATGCAAATGGAGCTGTTTTTT	CASRGLMQMELFF	TRBV6-1	TRBJ2-2	.	.
TGTGCCACCAGGACAGACGGGACTAGACAAGAGACCCAGTACTTC	CATRTDGTRQETQYF	TRBV15	TRBJ2-5	.	TRBD2
TGTGCCAGCAGCCTCGCGGGACTAGCGGGTTCCTACGAGCAGTACTTC	CASSLAGLAGSYEQYF	TRBV28	TRBJ2-7	few	TRBD2
TGCAGCGTCGGACTGGCCTACGAGCAGTACTTC	CSVGLAYEQYF	TRBV29-1	TRBJ2-7	.	.
TGTGCCAGCAGCGGTCTGCAGCGCAGCTCCTACAATGAGCAGTTCTTC	CASSGLQRSSYNEQFF	TRBV7-8	TRBJ2-1	.	.
TGTGCCAGCAGTAGCGGCATCTTATATGGCTACACCTTC	CASSSGILYGYTF	TRBV6-1	TRBJ1-2	few	.
TGTGCCAGCAGGCGGGACGCCACTGGAAACACCATATATTTT	CASRRDATGNTIYF	TRBV7-9	TRBJ1-3	.	.
TGTGCCAGCAGCCCCCGGGCAGGGGGGGGTCCTGGAAACACCATATATTTT	CASSPRAGGGPGNTIYF	TRBV7-6	TRBJ1-3	.	TRBD1